The 7 T cell receptor beta chains presented below share a single source sample, sequenced in a study of cytomegalovirus exposure and HLA in healthy donors. The PCR had 60 Vbeta and 13 Jbeta primers. Method: immunoSEQ multiplex PCR; TCRdb's copy keeps in-frame clones and lacks some. The repertoire has 95,000 to 150,000 clones, less than 85% of them found once; the top ten carry 7% to 9.5%. The sequenced sample consisted of PBMCs. Receptors were obtained from a young man in good health and CMV-seropositive.

As regards this clone: The sample has other DNA sequences that encode this CDR3 too. The chain is built from TRBV7-6 and TRBJ1-3, with TRBD1 as a possible D gene (5 bases). V lost 0 bases, J lost 4 bases, and 10 bases lay in between. CDR1 and CDR2 from the germline V gene are SGHVS and FNYEAQ. CDR3 length equals 15 residues. CDR3 nucleotides: TGTGCCAGCAGCTTAGCGGGGACTTCGGGAAACACCATATATTTT. As protein: CASSLAGTSGNTIYF.

The chain combines TRBV28 with TRBJ1-1; TRBD1 is a possible D gene (5 bases). V dropped 3 bases and J dropped 0 bases, with 11 bases sitting between them. This CDR3 contains 15 residues. CDR1 MDHEN and CDR2 SYDVKM come from the germline V gene. The CDR3 DNA reads as TGTGCCAGCAGTTTCCAGGGCCGACTGAACACTGAAGCTTTCTTT. This codes for CASSFQGRLNTEAFF.

Sample share makes this clone medium-sized. The gene calls are TRBV7-6 and TRBJ2-3; 8 bases line up with TRBD2. V was clipped by 5 bases and J by 1 base; unmatched bases: 11. Germline CDR1 reads SGHVS; CDR2 reads FNYEAQ. The length of the CDR3 is 17 residues. The CDR3 protein is CASSPAPGGPGTDTQYF. The CDR3 nucleotides are TGTGCCAGCAGCCCCGCGCCGGGGGGGCCGGGCACAGATACGCAGTATTTT. The variable domain in full, completed from reference TRBV7-6 and TRBJ2-3, reads GAGVSQSPRYKVTKRGQDVALRCDPISGHVSLYWYRQALGQGPEFLTYFNYEAQQDKSGLPNDRFSAERPEGSISTLTIQRTEQRDSAMYRCASSPAPGGPGTDTQYFGPGTRLTVL.

The V call is TRBV6-1, the J call TRBJ2-7; 7 bases align to TRBD2. Trimming cost V 6 bases and J 2 bases; bases outside gene matches: 10. In germline, CDR1 is MNHNS, CDR2 SASEGT. The CDR3 spans 15 residues. For the CDR3, the DNA is TGTGCCAGCAGAAAACCGGGGGAGGGGACCTACGAGCAGTACTTC. It is translated as CASRKPGEGTYEQYF.

Concerning this clone itself: A read error may account for a junction end that differs from germline. The chain recombines TRBV28 with TRBJ2-7; D unclear. Germline CDR1 and CDR2: MDHEN and SYDVKM. The CDR3 consists of 12 residues. The CDR3 region has the DNA TGTGCCGGCAGTTTGTACTCCTACGAGCAGTACTTC. Encoded protein: CAGSLYSYEQYF.

Regarding this clone: Other nucleotide sequences from this sample produce the same CDR3. The CDR3 is CSVEEPRGTEAFF. CDR3 sequence (DNA): TGCAGCGTTGAAGAGCCTAGAGGAACTGAAGCTTTCTTT. V and J are TRBV29-1 and TRBJ1-1, with unresolved D. V was cut by 0 bases and J by 5 bases, with 10 bases left in between. The CDR3 is 13 residues long. Germline assignment: CDR1 SQVTM and CDR2 ANQGSEA.

The J gene is TRBJ1-4, the V gene TRBV11-2, with D unresolved. V dropped 3 bases and J dropped 7 bases, with 6 bases sitting between them. Germline V gene data show CDR1 as SGHAT and CDR2 as FQNNGV. The CDR3 totals 12 residues. CDR3 loop: CASSFGFEKLFF. The CDR3 DNA follows: TGTGCCAGCAGCTTCGGGTTTGAAAAACTGTTTTTT.